This is a list of T cell receptor beta chains from one sample in a study of shared clonotypes between healthy human individuals. The data were produced by immunoSEQ multiplex PCR, yet TCRdb's version contains in-frame clones alone and is incomplete. This sample yields roughly 1,000,000 clones, of which about 80% are seen a single time; 0.5% to 0.6% belongs to the top ten. The material sequenced was memory CD4+ T cells from PBMCs. The receptors were gathered from a man between 18 and 29 years old in good health. Some clones in this sample may be carry-over from other donors' samples. Each CDR3 is given with its conserved first and last residue. D genes are given only for firm matches. Size is stated for part of the rows, as once, few or many counts, or as a class when the clone is expanded.

J: TRBJ2-7; D: TRBD1; V: TRBV27; size: NA; DNA: TGTGCCAGCAGGATAACAGGGGGGTACGAGCAGTACTTC; CDR3: CASRITGGYEQYF
J: TRBJ2-2; D: NA; V: TRBV5-1; size: NA; DNA: TGCGCCAGCGTCGACTTCGCGAACACCGGGGAGCTGTTTTTT; CDR3: CASVDFANTGELFF
J: TRBJ2-5; D: NA; V: TRBV9; size: NA; DNA: TGTGCCAGCAGCACCGGGACCTTCCAAGAGACCCAGTACTTC; CDR3: CASSTGTFQETQYF
J: TRBJ1-1; D: NA; V: TRBV25-1; size: NA; DNA: TGTGCCAGCAGTGAGGTCCCTCAGGGAGCTTTCTTT; CDR3: CASSEVPQGAFF
J: TRBJ1-6; D: NA; V: TRBV21-1; size: NA; DNA: TGTGCCAGCAGCATCCGGGATCGGGCAGGGGGTAATTCACCCCTCCACTTT; CDR3: CASSIRDRAGGNSPLHF
J: TRBJ1-1; D: NA; V: TRBV6-5; size: NA; DNA: TGTGCCAGCAGGAGAAAAGGGGGTAACACTGAAGCTTTCTTT; CDR3: CASRRKGGNTEAFF
J: TRBJ2-5; D: NA; V: TRBV27; size: few; DNA: TGTGCCAGCAGTTCCCTCTCCCAAGAGACCCAGTACTTC; CDR3: CASSSLSQETQYF
J: TRBJ2-1; D: TRBD2; V: TRBV29-1; size: NA; DNA: TGCAGCGTTACTAGCGGGAGTGAGAGTGAGCAGTTCTTC; CDR3: CSVTSGSESEQFF
J: TRBJ1-3; D: NA; V: TRBV28; size: NA; DNA: TGTGCCAGCAGAATACCGGGCTCCGGAAACACCATATATTTT; CDR3: CASRIPGSGNTIYF
J: TRBJ1-5; D: NA; V: TRBV7-8; size: NA; DNA: TGTGCCAGCAGCTTAGCTTCTTGGAGGGTAGACCAGCCCCAGCATTTT; CDR3: CASSLASWRVDQPQHF
J: TRBJ1-4; D: TRBD1; V: TRBV13; size: NA; DNA: TGTGCCAGCAGCTTACTCCAGGGGGGGAGTCGAGGAGAAAAACTGTTTTTT; CDR3: CASSLLQGGSRGEKLFF
J: TRBJ1-1; D: NA; V: TRBV28; size: few; DNA: TGTGCCAGCAGTTTAAGAGGGGATGACACTGAAGCTTTCTTT; CDR3: CASSLRGDDTEAFF
J: TRBJ2-3; D: TRBD1; V: TRBV7-2; size: NA; DNA: TGTGCCAGCAGCAAGTATGGACAGGGACTAGATACGCAGTATTTT; CDR3: CASSKYGQGLDTQYF
J: TRBJ2-1; D: NA; V: TRBV25-1; size: NA; DNA: TGTGCCAGCAGTTTGTCGACAGGGACTACGTACAATGAGCAGTTCTTC; CDR3: CASSLSTGTTYNEQFF
J: TRBJ2-1; D: TRBD2; V: TRBV28; size: NA; DNA: TGTGCCAGCAGTTCCACTAGCGGGACCAGGTACAATGAGCAGTTCTTC; CDR3: CASSSTSGTRYNEQFF
J: TRBJ1-1; D: NA; V: TRBV5-1; size: NA; DNA: TGCGCCAGCAGCTCTCAGGGTAACACTGAAGCTTTCTTT; CDR3: CASSSQGNTEAFF
J: TRBJ2-7; D: NA; V: TRBV4-1; size: NA; DNA: TGCGCCAGCAGCCACGCTTCGGCGGGCGGGTATACCTACGAGCAGTACTTC; CDR3: CASSHASAGGYTYEQYF
J: TRBJ2-7; D: TRBD2; V: TRBV2; size: once; DNA: TGTGCCAGCAGTGTGGGCGGGAGCTCCTACGAGCAGTACTTC; CDR3: CASSVGGSSYEQYF
J: TRBJ2-3; D: TRBD2; V: TRBV27; size: NA; DNA: TGTGCCAGCAGTTTTGGCGGGAGGATCACAGATACGCAGTATTTT; CDR3: CASSFGGRITDTQYF
J: TRBJ2-1; D: TRBD2; V: TRBV5-5; size: NA; DNA: TGTGCCAGCAGCGAGTCGGGAGGGCCCGTTTACAATGAGCAGTTCTTC; CDR3: CASSESGGPVYNEQFF
J: TRBJ2-1; D: NA; V: TRBV29-1; size: few; DNA: TGCAGCGTGCAAGGGACGGCCTCAGGGTACAATGAGCAGTTCTTC; CDR3: CSVQGTASGYNEQFF
J: TRBJ2-1; D: NA; V: TRBV5-1; size: NA; DNA: TGCGCCAGCAGCTTGGACCCGGGGCGAGCCGTTCGGAATGAGCAGTTCTTC; CDR3: CASSLDPGRAVRNEQFF
J: TRBJ2-3; D: TRBD2; V: TRBV18; size: NA; DNA: TGTGCCAGCTCACCCGAACCGACTAGCGGGAGTATGGGTACGCAGTATTTT; CDR3: CASSPEPTSGSMGTQYF
J: TRBJ1-4; D: NA; V: TRBV5-6; size: NA; DNA: TGTGCCAGCAGTTTTAAGCCGCGGTCAACTAATGAAAAACTGTTTTTT; CDR3: CASSFKPRSTNEKLFF
J: TRBJ1-3; D: TRBD1; V: TRBV7-6; size: NA; DNA: TGTGCCAGCAGCTTGGGGACAGGGACCTCTGGAAACACCATATATTTT; CDR3: CASSLGTGTSGNTIYF
J: TRBJ2-7; D: NA; V: TRBV7-2; size: NA; DNA: TGTGCCAGCAGCTTAAGGCTAGGAGCCGAGCAGTACTTC; CDR3: CASSLRLGAEQYF
J: TRBJ2-1; D: NA; V: TRBV20-1; size: NA; DNA: TGCAGTGCCGGATTTAGGAATGAGCAGTTCTTC; CDR3: CSAGFRNEQFF
J: TRBJ1-3; D: NA; V: TRBV28; size: NA; DNA: TGTGCCAGCAGTTTCTGGGGCTCGGCTGGAAACACCATATATTTT; CDR3: CASSFWGSAGNTIYF
J: TRBJ2-4; D: NA; V: TRBV5-6; size: NA; DNA: TGTGCCAGCAGCGAAAAGATTGGCAGCAAAAACATTCAGTACTTC; CDR3: CASSEKIGSKNIQYF
J: TRBJ2-5; D: TRBD2; V: TRBV2; size: NA; DNA: TGTGCCAGCAGGTTGGGACTAGCGGGAGTGGGTTCGGAGACCCAGTACTTC; CDR3: CASRLGLAGVGSETQYF
J: TRBJ2-5; D: NA; V: TRBV5-1; size: NA; DNA: TGCGCCAGCAGCTTGACAGGGAATCAAGAGACCCAGTACTTC; CDR3: CASSLTGNQETQYF
J: TRBJ1-1; D: NA; V: TRBV7-9; size: NA; DNA: TGTGCCAGCAGCTTAGCGGCGGCGGACACTGAAGCTTTCTTT; CDR3: CASSLAAADTEAFF
J: TRBJ2-7; D: TRBD2; V: TRBV28; size: NA; DNA: TGTGCCAGCAGGCCAAACCTCGGACTAGCGAGAAGTTACGAGCAGTACTTC; CDR3: CASRPNLGLARSYEQYF
J: TRBJ1-1; D: NA; V: TRBV21-1; size: NA; DNA: TGTGCCAGCAGCAAAGCGGGACAGGTCAACACTGAAGCTTTCTTT; CDR3: CASSKAGQVNTEAFF
J: TRBJ2-3; D: TRBD1; V: TRBV19; size: NA; DNA: TGTGCCAGTGCCCAGGGGGCGCATACGCAGTATTTT; CDR3: CASAQGAHTQYF
J: TRBJ2-7; D: TRBD2; V: TRBV2; size: NA; DNA: TGTGCCAGCAGCCCCCAACTAGCGGGAGAAACGGAGTACTTC; CDR3: CASSPQLAGETEYF
J: TRBJ2-1; D: TRBD2; V: TRBV5-1; size: NA; DNA: TGCGCCAGCAGCACCGGACTAGGCCCTCGGGTCTTC; CDR3: CASSTGLGPRVF
J: TRBJ1-1; D: TRBD1; V: TRBV5-1; size: NA; DNA: TGCGCCAGCAGGGCTGGACAGGGATTTACTGAAGCTTTCTTT; CDR3: CASRAGQGFTEAFF
J: TRBJ2-2; D: TRBD2; V: TRBV4-1; size: NA; DNA: TGCGCCAGCAAAGGGACTAGCGGAAACACCGGGGAGCTGTTTTTT; CDR3: CASKGTSGNTGELFF
J: TRBJ2-4; D: TRBD2; V: TRBV7-6; size: NA; DNA: TGTGCCAGCAGCCGGGGGGTCGGCCAAAACATTCAGTACTTC; CDR3: CASSRGVGQNIQYF
J: TRBJ1-5; D: NA; V: TRBV7-2; size: few; DNA: TGTGCCAGCAGCCCGCGCCAGGGCGGTCAGCCCCAGCATTTT; CDR3: CASSPRQGGQPQHF
J: TRBJ1-5; D: NA; V: TRBV28; size: NA; DNA: TGTGCCAGCAGTTTAGCGGGGGGCCGCAATCAGCCCCAGCATTTT; CDR3: CASSLAGGRNQPQHF
J: TRBJ2-3; D: TRBD1; V: TRBV5-1; size: NA; DNA: TGCGCCAGCAGCTTGGCCGGCGCAGGGGGCTGGTTTGGAGATACGCAGTATTTT; CDR3: CASSLAGAGGWFGDTQYF